Each of the 28 T cell receptor beta chains below was sequenced from the same sample in a study of T cell responses to AZD1222 COVID-19 vaccine. Only in-frame clones appear in the TCRdb table, and some are missing; sequencing was by immunoSEQ multiplex PCR. The data contain 100,000 to 150,000 clones, around 92% of them singletons. The source was peripheral blood, collected on day 0 of AZD1222 vaccination. The receptors stem from an adult in good health.

This clone has just one count. The chain joins TRBV7-2 to TRBJ2-3; no clear D. Deletions cut 3 bases from V and 2 bases from J, with 9 bases between. The CDR3 is 14 amino acids. Germline assignment: CDR1 SGHTA and CDR2 FQGNSA. As DNA, the CDR3 is TGTGCCAGCAGCTTCGACCGGGCCACAGATACGCAGTATTTT. Protein: CASSFDRATDTQYF.

The chain uses TRBV7-9 and TRBJ2-3; D gene unclear. The CDR3 loop spans 13 amino acids. Germline CDR1 reads SEHNR; CDR2 reads FQNEAQ (reference sequence). The ends were cut back, 5 bases at V and 15 bases at J, with 21 bases in the middle. CDR3 region: CASSLVGENWRYF. In nucleotides, the CDR3 is TGTGCCAGCAGCCTGGTGGGTGAGAACTGGAGATATTTT. The whole variable domain, filled in from reference TRBV7-9 and TRBJ2-3, reads DTGVSQNPRHKITKRGQNVTFRCDPISEHNRLYWYRQTLGQGPEFLTYFQNEAQLEKSRLLSDRFSAERPKGSFSTLEIQRTEQGDSAMYLCASSLVGENWRYFGPGTRLTVL.

V is TRBV30 and J is TRBJ2-7; D gene unclear. The germline CDR1 and CDR2 sequences are GTSNPN and SVGIG (reference sequence). Trimming removed 0 bases at V and 2 bases at J, with 5 bases between. CDR3 length equals 12 residues. As DNA, the CDR3 is TGTGCCTGGAGTGTAACGACCTACGAGCAGTACTTC. It specifies CAWSVTTYEQYF.

This chain joins TRBV7-9 and TRBJ1-1, with D possibly matching TRBD1 (5 bases). This CDR3 contains 17 residues. CDR1 and CDR2 from the germline V gene are SEHNR and FQNEAQ (reference sequence). V was trimmed by 2 bases and J by 0 bases, leaving 16 bases between them. The CDR3 bases are TGTGCCAGCAGCTTAAACGACAGCCCTAGACTGAACACTGAAGCTTTCTTT. This sequence encodes CASSLNDSPRLNTEAFF.

The table lists this clone with a count of one. The CDR3 nucleotides are TGTGCCAGCAGTTTATCGGCTAGCGGGAGGGTTGAGCAGTACTTC. It encodes CASSLSASGRVEQYF. The rearrangement joins TRBV27 to TRBJ2-7, with 12 positions matching TRBD2. The CDR3 has 15 residues. The germline V gene encodes CDR1 MNHEY and CDR2 SMNVEV (reference sequence). V dropped 0 bases and J dropped 7; count of bases not matched to a gene: 4.

This clone has a single count. This chain links TRBV15 with TRBJ2-1; D is possibly TRBD1 (5 bases). The V gene's germline CDR1 is LNHNV and CDR2 YYDKDF (reference sequence). The CDR3 has 14 residues. V was pared by 4 bases and J by 4 bases, with 11 bases between. The CDR3 reads CATSKQDLYNEQFF. CDR3 coding DNA: TGTGCCACCAGCAAACAGGACCTATACAATGAGCAGTTCTTC. The whole variable domain, filled in from reference TRBV15 and TRBJ2-1, reads DAMVIQNPRYQVTQFGKPVTLSCSQTLNHNVMYWYQQKSSQAPKLLFHYYDKDFNNEADTPDNFQSRRPNTSFCFLDIRSPGLGDTAMYLCATSKQDLYNEQFFGPGTRLTVL.

CDR3 loop: CASSPGGPAGYTF. CDR3 nucleotides: TGTGCCAGCAGCCCAGGAGGTCCGGCCGGCTACACCTTC. This sequence joins TRBV5-6 and TRBJ1-2; D is undetermined. The CDR3 spans 13 residues. Germline V gene sequence: CDR1 SGHDT, CDR2 YYEEEE. Trimming left V 4 bases short and J 8 bases short, with 15 bases between.

The rearrangement joins TRBV7-3 to TRBJ2-1; D not certain. This CDR3 comprises 15 residues. V was pared by 1 base and J by 4 bases, with 11 bases between. From germline, CDR1 is SGHTA and CDR2 FQGTGA. The CDR3 DNA sequence: TGTGCCAGCAGCTTAATTGTAGCCCCTTACAATGAGCAGTTCTTC. This gives the protein CASSLIVAPYNEQFF.

The rearrangement links TRBV27 to TRBJ2-3; D remains unclear. The V gene's germline CDR1 is MNHEY and CDR2 SMNVEV (reference sequence). Deletions cut 2 bases from V and 5 bases from J, with 2 bases between. CDR3 length: 11 amino acids. CDR3 coding DNA: TGTGCCAGCAGTTTACGAGATACGCAGTATTTT. This encodes CASSLRDTQYF.

The V and J genes are TRBV7-5 and TRBJ2-1; no DNA check was done on the table's D call, TRBD1. TRBV7-5 is labeled a pseudogene. This CDR3 is built from 17 residues. The CDR3 loop reads CVRSCPPLGGSYNEQFF. CDR3 DNA: TGTGTCAGAAGCTGCCCGCCTCTAGGGGGCTCCTACAATGAGCAGTTCTTC.

The V and J genes are TRBV29-1 and TRBJ1-4; D might be TRBD1 (5 bases). Trimming pared 4 bases from V and 3 bases from J, leaving 12 bases between. The CDR3 totals 14 residues. Germline V gene lookup returns CDR1 SQVTM and CDR2 ANQGSEA. The CDR3 here is CSVVTGGANEKLFF. DNA for the CDR3: TGCAGCGTTGTAACAGGAGGGGCTAATGAAAAACTGTTTTTT.

CDR3 nucleotides: TGTGCCTGGAGTGGCACAGATACGCAGTATTTT. Translating gives CAWSGTDTQYF. The genes are TRBV30 and TRBJ2-3, with D unresolved. The ends were cut back, 1 base at V and 1 base at J, with 0 bases in the middle. The CDR3 covers 11 residues. The germline V gene encodes CDR1 GTSNPN and CDR2 SVGIG (reference sequence).

The rearrangement joins TRBV5-6 to TRBJ1-1; D is ambiguous. Trimming left V 0 bases short and J 7 bases short, with 10 bases between. The length of the CDR3 is 13 residues. Germline V CDR1 and CDR2: SGHDT, YYEEEE. The CDR3 nucleotides read TGTGCCAGCAGCTTGGAGTTCGGGAATGAAGCTTTCTTT. The encoded protein is CASSLEFGNEAFF.

The CDR3 bases are TGTGCCAGCAGCAAAAGCCTACAGGGGTATGGAGCTTCACCCCTCCACTTT. Translating gives CASSKSLQGYGASPLHF. The V call is TRBV21-1, the J call TRBJ1-6; the table calls TRBD1, which could not be checked here. TRBV21-1 is a documented pseudogene. The CDR3 contains 17 residues.

This sequence joins TRBV12-3 or TRBV12-4 and TRBJ2-2; D uncertain. V was pared by 2 bases and J by 6 bases, with 7 bases between. This CDR3 region has 13 residues. In nucleotides, the CDR3 is TGTGCCAGCAGTTTAAAGCCCCCCGGGGAGCTGTTTTTT. Protein product: CASSLKPPGELFF.

The chain is built from TRBV15 and TRBJ2-7, with D perhaps TRBD2 (6 bases). Germline lookup yields CDR1 LNHNV and CDR2 YYDKDF (reference sequence). V lost 4 bases and J 3 bases, leaving 19 bases between the germline ends. The CDR3 is 16 amino acids. CDR3 sequence reads: CATSKPNARRDYEQYF. The CDR3 DNA sequence: TGTGCCACCAGCAAACCGAATGCACGGAGGGACTACGAGCAGTACTTC.

The chain links TRBV6-5 to TRBJ2-7; the D call may be TRBD1 or TRBD2 (6 bases each). Trimming took off 2 bases at V and 5 bases at J, with 13 bases between the two ends. Germline V gene lookup returns CDR1 MNHEY and CDR2 SVGAGI. This CDR3 has 14 residues. CDR3 amino acids: CASSYLDGGHEQYF. The CDR3 nucleotides read TGTGCCAGCAGTTACCTGGACGGGGGCCACGAGCAGTACTTC.

This chain joins TRBV12-3 or TRBV12-4 and TRBJ2-5; D ambiguous. The CDR3 is made up of 11 amino acids. V lost 6 bases to trimming and J lost 0 bases, with 2 bases between them. CDR3 DNA sequence: TGTGCCAGCAGCTACCAAGAGACCCAGTACTTC. Residues: CASSYQETQYF.

V usage is TRBV2 and J usage is TRBJ2-5; D may correspond to TRBD1 or TRBD2 (6 bases each). Trimming cost V 3 bases and J 3 bases, with 26 bases left between them. The germline CDR1 and CDR2 sequences are SNHLY and FYNNEI. The CDR3 extends over 19 amino acids. The CDR3, as DNA: TGTGCCAGCAGTGAGGAGGGTAGGGTCATATCCGGGACAAAAGAGACCCAGTACTTC. Protein product: CASSEEGRVISGTKETQYF.

The chain couples TRBV19 to TRBJ2-1; D unresolved. Germline V gene lookup returns CDR1 LNHDA and CDR2 SQIVND (reference sequence). Trimming pared 5 bases from V and 4 bases from J, leaving 6 bases between. The CDR3 length is 12 residues. CDR3 region: CASSFSYNEQFF. The CDR3 nucleotides are TGTGCCAGTAGTTTCAGTTACAATGAGCAGTTCTTC.

The chain joins TRBV5-4 to TRBJ2-2; TRBD2 matches at 9 bases. The trim removed 7 bases at V and 4 bases at J, leaving 11 bases unmatched. The CDR3 sequence is 16 residues long. Germline CDR1 is SGHNT and CDR2 is YYREEE (reference sequence). The CDR3 DNA is TGTGCCAGCGGAGCGGGGGGACCCCGAGGCACCGGGGAGCTGTTTTTT. It encodes CASGAGGPRGTGELFF.

The chain joins TRBV9 to TRBJ2-7, with 8 bases fitting TRBD2. This CDR3 region has 15 residues. Per the germline V gene, CDR1 is SGDLS and CDR2 is YYNGEE. V lost 4 bases and J lost 2; bases outside the gene matches: 8. CDR3 protein: CASSPGVAGTYEQYF. The CDR3 region has the DNA TGTGCCAGCAGCCCCGGGGTAGCGGGGACCTACGAGCAGTACTTC.

This chain joins TRBV29-1 and TRBJ1-5; TRBD1 might be the D (6 bases). Germline lookup yields CDR1 SQVTM and CDR2 ANQGSEA. The V end lost 6 bases, the J end lost 5 bases, and 14 bases lay between the germline ends. This CDR3 is 13 amino acids long. The CDR3 DNA is TGCAGCGTCATCTCTAACAGGGATCAGCCCCAGCATTTT. Protein: CSVISNRDQPQHF.

This sequence joins TRBV4-1 and TRBJ2-2; 12 bases are shared with TRBD2. With 4 bases clipped from V and 2 bases from J, the junction kept 5 bases outside the gene matches. The CDR3 is 17 residues long. CDR1 is MGHRA and CDR2 is YSYEKL in the germline V gene. CDR3 region: CASSPLTSGRNTGELFF. The DNA for the CDR3 is TGCGCCAGCAGCCCTCTGACTAGCGGGAGAAACACCGGGGAGCTGTTTTTT.

This chain joins TRBV6-5 and TRBJ1-2; D is perhaps TRBD1 (6 bases). The V gene lost 6 bases and the J gene lost 3 bases, with 17 bases spanning the gap. CDR3 length: 15 residues. Looked up from germline, CDR1 is MNHEY and CDR2 is SVGAGI. The CDR3 is CASRSPRGGYYGYTF. CDR3 bases: TGTGCCAGCAGGAGCCCACGCGGGGGCTACTATGGCTACACCTTC.

The rearrangement joins TRBV27 to TRBJ1-2; D is unresolved. The CDR3 consists of 11 residues. Germline V gene lookup returns CDR1 MNHEY and CDR2 SMNVEV (reference sequence). Trimming took 6 bases from V and 8 from J, leaving 10 bases between them. The CDR3, as DNA: TGTGCCAGCAGGTCCACAGAGGGCTACACCTTC. Amino acids: CASRSTEGYTF.

CDR3 amino acids: CASSPDRGLTEAFF. CDR3 nucleotide sequence: TGTGCCAGCAGTCCCGACAGGGGGCTTACTGAAGCTTTCTTT. This sequence joins TRBV28 and TRBJ1-1; 10 positions match TRBD1. CDR1 and CDR2 from the germline V gene are MDHEN and SYDVKM. The CDR3 spans 14 residues. Germline trimming cut 5 bases from V and 5 bases from J; bases unmatched to any gene: 5.

This chain uses TRBV10-1 with TRBJ1-3; no clear D gene. V was cut by 5 bases and J by 4 bases, with 3 bases left in between. There are 11 residues in the CDR3. CDR1 and CDR2 from the germline V gene are WNHNN and SYGVQD (reference sequence). In nucleotides, the CDR3 is TGCGCCAGCAGTCGAGGAAACACCATATATTTT. Translating it yields CASSRGNTIYF.